Detailed here is one TCR beta chain. Antigen: not known. These data come from a study of long-term antiretroviral therapy in people with HIV. Regarding the study as a whole: In samples taken after ART, diversity increased but remained below transplant donor control levels.

Survey-level resolution applied to immunoSEQ assay v3.0. TCRdb keeps only in-frame clones here, not all; method: immunoSEQ multiplex PCR. The table lists roughly 16,000 clones, 90% to 95% of them singletons, with approximately 1.5% in the top ten. The CDR3 length is 15 residues. The V end lost 3 bases, the J end lost 3 bases, and 15 bases lay between the germline ends. Germline loops: CDR1 MDHEN, CDR2 SYDVKM. The chain employs TRBV28 and TRBJ2-7; D could derive from TRBD1 or TRBD2 (6 bases each). This specimen consisted of unsorted PBMCs, obtained 10 to 12 years after starting antiretroviral therapy. This TCR was sampled from a man aged 25-40 years with HIV. DNA for the CDR3: TGTGCCAGCAGTTTTCCTCGCGGGACAAACTACGAGCAGTACTTC. Translating it yields CASSFPRGTNYEQYF.